This T cell receptor beta chain was sequenced in a study of cytomegalovirus exposure and HLA in healthy donors. Study-wide background: A subsequent analysis reported that the 120 validation repertoires were produced on the same platform that had also been used for the roughly 700 first-cohort repertoires. Study findings and constraints: Listed as cytomegalovirus-associated were 150 or so TCR beta chains. In vitro experiments confirmed that three CMV-associated chains were specific for CMV antigens.

The CDR3 is 15 residues long. CDR1 and CDR2 (germline): MGHRA, YSYEKL. With 3 bases clipped from V and 4 bases from J, the junction kept 8 bases outside the gene matches. Sequenced by immunoSEQ multiplex PCR; TCRdb stores in-frame clones only, minus some. The sample carries about 360,000 clones, 86% recorded once. Turning to this clone: Its antigen is not known.

The sequence was obtained from a young woman in good health and CMV-seronegative. Sequencing was performed on PBMCs. The chain couples TRBV4-1 to TRBJ1-2, with 7 bases fitting TRBD1. DNA of the CDR3: TGCGCCAGCAGCCAGACGACGGGACAGTTCTATGGCTACACCTTC. It translates to CASSQTTGQFYGYTF.